Following are 18 T cell receptor beta chains from one sample sequenced in a study of cytomegalovirus exposure and HLA in healthy donors. Clones were sequenced by immunoSEQ multiplex PCR, and TCRdb holds only the in-frame ones, with some missing. In the table there are roughly 330,000 clones, approximately 86% of which are singletons. The sample comprised PBMCs. Every receptor here comes from a woman aged 30 to 39 in good health and CMV-seropositive.

The gene calls are TRBV5-1 and TRBJ2-1; 8 bases match TRBD2. Germline V lookup: CDR1 SGHRS, CDR2 YFSETQ. Trimming at V came to 0 bases and at J to 4 bases, leaving 9 bases not matched to a gene. The CDR3 totals 17 residues. The CDR3 is CASSLALAGQTYNEQFF. The CDR3 DNA follows: TGCGCCAGCAGCTTGGCTCTAGCGGGCCAGACTTACAATGAGCAGTTCTTC.

The chain couples TRBV6-4 to TRBJ1-2; perhaps TRBD1 as D (5 bases). Germline-derived CDR1 and CDR2 are MRHNA and SNTAGT. There are 11 residues in the CDR3. V lost 4 bases and J lost 5, with 5 bases in between. The CDR3 loop is CASSGGYGYTF. As DNA, the CDR3 is TGTGCCAGCAGTGGGGGGTATGGCTACACCTTC.

This chain joins TRBV27 and TRBJ2-1, with 7 bases that match TRBD2. CDR1 MNHEY and CDR2 SMNVEV come from the germline V gene (reference sequence). The CDR3 is 16 residues long. Losses at the gene ends were 5 bases for V and 0 bases for J; bases not matched to a gene: 7. CDR3 sequence (DNA): TGTGCCAGCAGTCCCCCCGGACTAGGCTCCTACAATGAGCAGTTCTTC. Residues: CASSPPGLGSYNEQFF.

The chain carries TRBV6-5 and TRBJ1-5, with no clear D. V gave up 10 bases and J gave up 4 bases, with 11 bases separating them. Germline V lookup: CDR1 MNHEY, CDR2 SVGAGI. The CDR3 is 12 amino acids. The CDR3 nucleotides read TGTGCCACCAAGCAGGTGAATCAGCCCCAGCATTTT. It encodes CATKQVNQPQHF.

This chain uses TRBV7-3 with TRBJ2-7; no clear D. This CDR3 contains 15 residues. Germline CDR1 reads SGHTA; CDR2 reads FQGTGA. With 2 bases removed from V and 0 bases from J, the gap between germline ends came to 11 bases. Here the CDR3 DNA reads TGTGCCAGCAGCTTAGATAAGACGAGCTCCTACGAGCAGTACTTC. Its translation: CASSLDKTSSYEQYF.

This clone was found a few times. The chain joins TRBV11-2 to TRBJ2-1, with no clear D. Trimming shortened V by 5 bases and J by 12 bases, and 11 bases separated the two germline ends. Germline V gene data show CDR1 as SGHAT and CDR2 as FQNNGV. This CDR3 is built from 11 residues. The CDR3 protein is CASSPDIGQFF. The CDR3 nucleotides are TGTGCCAGCAGCCCGGATATCGGGCAGTTCTTC.

The chain joins TRBV6-1 to TRBJ2-1, with 12 nucleotides matching TRBD2. This CDR3 has 14 amino acids. The V segment lost 8 bases and the J segment 2 bases; nucleotides outside the gene matches: 1. CDR1 and CDR2 from the germline V gene are MNHNS and SASEGT. CDR3 DNA sequence: TGTGCCAGCGGACTAGCGGGGCCCTACAATGAGCAGTTCTTC. Protein: CASGLAGPYNEQFF.

The gene calls are TRBV5-1 and TRBJ1-2, with 9 bases matching TRBD1. CDR3 length: 14 residues. The ends lost 4 bases at V and 9 bases at J; junction bases unmatched: 10. Germline CDR1 and CDR2: SGHRS and YFSETQ. The CDR3 sequence is CASSLRDRADRYTF. The CDR3 DNA follows: TGCGCCAGCAGCCTACGGGACAGGGCCGATCGCTACACCTTC. The whole variable domain, filled in from reference TRBV5-1 and TRBJ1-2, reads KAGVTQTPRYLIKTRGQQVTLSCSPISGHRSVSWYQQTPGQGLQFLFEYFSETQRNKGNFPGRFSGRQFSNSRSEMNVSTLELGDSALYLCASSLRDRADRYTFGSGTRLTVV.

V and J are TRBV7-9 and TRBJ1-4, with D unresolved. Trimming removed 3 bases from V and 6 bases from J, with 5 bases in between. Germline V lookup: CDR1 SEHNR, CDR2 FQNEAQ (reference sequence). The CDR3 runs to 12 residues. The CDR3 DNA is TGTGCCAGCAGCTTGAAGGATGAAAAACTGTTTTTT. The encoded protein is CASSLKDEKLFF.

This chain uses TRBV30 with TRBJ1-1, with D possibly matching TRBD1 (6 bases). CDR1 and CDR2 (germline): GTSNPN, SVGIG (reference sequence). The CDR3 sequence is 13 residues long. Trimming cost V 6 bases and J 1 base, with 12 bases left between them. The CDR3 DNA follows: TGTGCCTGCAGGGGACCGCCGAACACTGAAGCTTTCTTT. This encodes CACRGPPNTEAFF.

The genes are TRBV27 and TRBJ1-3, with a weak D call TRBD1 (5 bases). Per germline, CDR1 MNHEY and CDR2 SMNVEV (reference sequence). CDR3 length equals 14 residues. With 2 bases removed from V and 4 bases from J, the gap between germline ends came to 9 bases. The CDR3 protein is CASSLAGTGNTIYF. The CDR3 nucleotides are TGTGCCAGCAGTTTAGCAGGGACGGGAAACACCATATATTTT.

The chain combines TRBV5-1 with TRBJ2-7; D perhaps matches TRBD1 (5 bases). The germline V gene encodes CDR1 SGHRS and CDR2 YFSETQ. The CDR3 sequence is 15 residues long. Trimming stripped 0 bases from V and 0 bases from J, with 10 bases between. The CDR3 spells CASSLGQGTSYEQYF. The CDR3 DNA reads as TGCGCCAGCAGCTTGGGGCAGGGCACCTCCTACGAGCAGTACTTC.

CDR3 residues: CASSPDTWEQYF. CDR3 bases: TGTGCCAGCTCACCAGACACGTGGGAGCAGTACTTC. The V call is TRBV18, the J call TRBJ2-7, with D uncertain. Per germline, CDR1 KGHSH and CDR2 LQKENI. The CDR3 extends over 12 amino acids. Trimming cost V 2 bases and J 7 bases, with 9 bases left between them.

The chain has TRBV7-2 and TRBJ2-7; 12 nucleotides align to TRBD2. Per germline, CDR1 SGHTA and CDR2 FQGNSA. With V trimmed by 0 bases and J by 0 bases, 3 bases remained unmatched. This CDR3 comprises 17 residues. The CDR3 here is CASSLAASGRGSYEQYF. CDR3 DNA sequence: TGTGCCAGCAGCTTAGCGGCTAGCGGGAGGGGCTCCTACGAGCAGTACTTC.

CDR3 residues: CARPSRDFQEERTYF. DNA of the CDR3: TGTGCCAGGCCTTCACGGGACTTCCAAGAAGAACGTACGTACTTC. The V and J genes are TRBV19 and TRBJ2-7; TRBD2 might be the D (6 bases). This CDR3 is 15 amino acids long. With 9 bases removed from V and 12 bases from J, the gap between germline ends came to 30 bases. Per the germline V gene, CDR1 is LNHDA and CDR2 is SQIVND (reference sequence).

V gene TRBV27 combines with J gene TRBJ2-2, with a possible D match to TRBD1 (7 bases). This CDR3 is 16 amino acids long. Germline CDR1 is MNHEY and CDR2 is SMNVEV (reference sequence). V was trimmed by 6 bases and J by 0 bases, leaving 14 bases between them. This CDR3 is CASSLRGVANTGELFF. CDR3 nucleotides: TGTGCCAGCAGCCTCAGGGGGGTCGCGAACACCGGGGAGCTGTTTTTT.

This chain connects TRBV5-8 to TRBJ1-2; possibly TRBD1 for D (5 bases). CDR3 size: 14 residues. Germline CDR1 is SGHTS and CDR2 is YDEGEE. The V end lost 4 bases, the J end lost 5 bases, and 15 bases lay between the germline ends. CDR3 coding DNA: TGTGCCAGCAGCCGGGGCAGGGCTTTATATGGCTACACCTTC. Translated, it gives CASSRGRALYGYTF. Using reference TRBV5-8 and TRBJ1-2 for the parts outside the CDR3, the full variable domain is EAGVTQSPTHLIKTRGQQATLRCSPISGHTSVYWYQQALGLGLQFLLWYDEGEERNRGNFPPRFSGRQFPNYSSELNVNALELEDSALYLCASSRGRALYGYTFGSGTRLTVV.

The V call is TRBV5-6, the J call TRBJ1-2; maybe TRBD1 (5 bases). V was shortened by 4 bases and J by 7 bases, with 14 bases between the two germline ends. The CDR3 extends over 13 amino acids. Germline V CDR1 and CDR2: SGHDT, YYEEEE. CDR3 DNA: TGTGCCAGCAGCATCGATTCCGGGGCTGGCTACACCTTC. It encodes CASSIDSGAGYTF.